These 9 T cell receptor beta chains originate from one sample sequenced in a study of OX40 agonist ivuxolimab in advanced cancers. Library preparation employed the immunoSEQ multiplex PCR assay. What TCRdb holds here is the immuneACCESS table cut down to in-frame rearrangements. Part of the clones is not present; checked against another copy, under half of the missing clones reflect an unresolved V gene, and the others are unexplained. The sample table holds about 66,000 clones, of which around 85% were seen once. The top ten clones comprise 4% of the sample. Sequences were derived from CD4+ or CD8+ T cells sorted from blood, sampled in a trial of the OX40 agonist ivuxolimab. Source of these receptors: an adult with an advanced solid tumor such as melanoma, head and neck, liver or kidney cancer.

The chain combines TRBV29-1 with TRBJ1-2; D gene uncertain. This CDR3 is 14 amino acids long. V was trimmed by 5 bases and J by 0 bases, leaving 13 bases between them. Germline V gives CDR1 SQVTM, CDR2 ANQGSEA. The CDR3 DNA sequence: TGCAGCGTTTCCACCGATCAAGCTAACTATGGCTACACCTTC. Protein: CSVSTDQANYGYTF.

The V gene is TRBV7-6, the J gene TRBJ2-2; D uncertain. Germline V gene lookup returns CDR1 SGHVS and CDR2 FNYEAQ. The germline V and J ends were trimmed by 5 bases and 0 bases, with 10 bases remaining between them. The CDR3 is 15 amino acids. The CDR3 DNA follows: TGTGCCAGCAGCCTGATGACCTCGAACACCGGGGAGCTGTTTTTT. Protein product: CASSLMTSNTGELFF. Based on the CDR3 plus reference TRBV7-6 and TRBJ2-2, the full variable domain is GAGVSQSPRYKVTKRGQDVALRCDPISGHVSLYWYRQALGQGPEFLTYFNYEAQQDKSGLPNDRFSAERPEGSISTLTIQRTEQRDSAMYRCASSLMTSNTGELFFGEGSRLTVL.

CDR3 region: CASNRDRQEKLFF. For the CDR3, the DNA is TGTGCCAGCAATCGGGACAGGCAAGAAAAACTGTTTTTT. The V and J genes are TRBV2 and TRBJ1-4; TRBD1 agrees at 8 bases. CDR3 length: 13 amino acids. Germline V CDR1 and CDR2: SNHLY, FYNNEI. Trimming cost V 7 bases and J 8 bases; bases outside gene matches: 6.

This chain joins TRBV7-2 and TRBJ2-1, with 10 bases identical to TRBD2. Losses at the gene ends were 0 bases for V and 3 bases for J; bases not matched to a gene: 8. There are 18 residues in the CDR3. CDR1 and CDR2 (germline): SGHTA, FQGNSA. CDR3 region: CASSLAGLAGVHYNEQFF. DNA of the CDR3: TGTGCCAGCAGCTTAGCGGGGCTAGCGGGAGTTCACTACAATGAGCAGTTCTTC.

The chain carries TRBV19 and TRBJ2-1; D perhaps matches TRBD2 (6 bases). CDR1 and CDR2 from the germline V gene are LNHDA and SQIVND (reference sequence). The V end was cut by 7 bases, the J end by 7 bases, with 20 bases between. This CDR3 region has 15 residues. CDR3 sequence: CASIRTAGAGNEQFF. CDR3 in DNA: TGTGCCAGTATTCGGACGGCCGGGGCGGGGAATGAGCAGTTCTTC.

This clone has only one observation. The chain employs TRBV2 and TRBJ1-5; perhaps TRBD1 as D (5 bases). Germline CDR1 SNHLY, CDR2 FYNNEI. This CDR3 is 14 amino acids long. Trimming stripped 4 bases from V and 9 bases from J, with 16 bases between. The CDR3 DNA reads as TGTGCCAGCAGTGGGTCAGGGCTGTTGTGGCCCCAGCATTTT. As protein: CASSGSGLLWPQHF.

The chain combines TRBV5-8 with TRBJ1-2; 10 bases align to TRBD1. The CDR3 sequence is 15 residues long. Germline V CDR1 and CDR2: SGHTS, YDEGEE. The V and J ends lost 1 base and 5 bases, in that order; junction bases with no gene match: 5. CDR3 nucleotides: TGTGCCAGCAGCTTGATCGGGACAGGGGAGTATGGCTACACCTTC. Translating gives CASSLIGTGEYGYTF.

This chain uses TRBV27 with TRBJ1-4; D is undetermined. V shed 3 bases and J shed 5 bases, with 19 bases lying between them. The CDR3 spans 17 residues. Germline V lookup: CDR1 MNHEY, CDR2 SMNVEV (reference sequence). The CDR3 reads CASSFKPENNGNEKLFF. CDR3 in DNA: TGTGCCAGCAGTTTTAAGCCCGAAAATAATGGGAATGAAAAACTGTTTTTT.

The rearrangement joins TRBV19 to TRBJ2-7; D possibly corresponds to TRBD1 (5 bases). The germline V gene has CDR1 LNHDA and CDR2 SQIVND (reference sequence). The CDR3 contains 14 residues. V was cut by 4 bases and J by 3 bases, with 13 bases left in between. CDR3 region: CASSTDSASYEQYF. CDR3 nucleotides: TGTGCCAGTAGTACCGACAGTGCTAGCTACGAGCAGTACTTC.